This T cell receptor (beta chain) originates from a study of identical twins. Overall study results and limits: Alpha sequences out of frame and shared by twins had excess low generation probability. Beta out-of-frame sequences displayed a weaker excess of sharing between twins.

TCRdb itself ran the 5' RACE reads through MiXCR, one entry per CDR3 protein. The table shows 640,000 or so distinct CDR3 sequences, with approximately 6% occurring only once. Losses at the gene ends were 0 bases for V and 4 bases for J; bases not matched to a gene: 7. The CDR3 has 16 residues. Germline V CDR1 and CDR2: SGHKS, YYEKEE (reference sequence). Turning to this clonotype: What it binds is not known.

Sequences were obtained from naive T cells sorted from blood. The receptor's source is a man aged 18 to 35 in good health. This chain joins TRBV5-5 and TRBJ2-5; 9 bases map to TRBD2. The CDR3 here is CASSLGRGRAGETQYF. DNA of the CDR3: TGTGCCAGCAGCTTGGGACGCGGGAGGGCCGGAGAGACCCAGTACTTC. The full variable domain, in which reference TRBV5-5 and TRBJ2-5 provide the parts outside the CDR3, is DAGVTQSPTHLIKTRGQQVTLRCSPISGHKSVSWYQQVLGQGPQFIFQYYEKEERGRGNFPDRFSARQFPNYSSELNVNALLLGDSALYLCASSLGRGRAGETQYFGPGTRLLVL.